This TCR beta chain was sequenced for a study of blood T cell repertoires in COVID-19. Study background: The origin of the acute and convalescent COVID-19 samples was the United States, Italy and Spain. In each case, the material was cDNA or gDNA derived from T cells, B-cell-depleted T cells, or PBMCs.

Patients in Seattle were enrolled during active infection, then followed longitudinally. In the original workflow: Reference gene primers were amplified, and this amplification served to estimate nucleated cell counts. TCRdb's table, derived via immunoSEQ multiplex PCR, lists solely in-frame clones and lacks some. That table supplies the V and J calls and clone size; D and trimming were determined from the DNA. This table has about 180,000 clones, around four fifths appearing once. The clonotype was recovered from a woman in her 70s with COVID-19, enrolled during active disease. The sequencing input was peripheral blood.

The CDR3 region has the DNA TGTGCCAGCAGCCCGGACAGGTCCAGGAGCTCCTATAATTCACCCCTCCACTTT. Protein sequence: CASSPDRSRSSYNSPLHF. The gene calls are TRBV11-3 and TRBJ1-6; TRBD1 matches at 7 bases. Germline CDR1 is SGHNT and CDR2 is YENEEA. CDR3 length: 18 amino acids. Losses at the gene ends were 5 bases for V and 0 bases for J; bases not matched to a gene: 10.